These 21 T cell receptor beta chains came from one sample sequenced in a study of human T cells and chemical hapten exposure (dated by TCRdb to the early 2020s). Library generation was performed with RACE. Sequencing was performed on a NextSeq 500. TCRdb handled the public reads itself, with Q25 trimming in fastp and clone calling in MiXCR, and kept productive beta chains. When rows share a CDR3 protein, they turn into one entry using the most common DNA and genes. The table for this sample lists about 87,000 distinct CDR3 sequences; around 9.5% of them were counted only once. The ten largest clones represent roughly 4% of the sample. Interpreted using the paper, the time point label stands for: pre-sensitization, week 0. Per the publication, the treatment or condition label means: therapeutic diphenylcyclopropenone sensitization with weekly scalp DPC. The source material was whole blood, sampled in connection with sensitization to the hapten diphenylcyclopropenone (DPC). Receptors were obtained from a woman aged 40 to 55 with alopecia areata. Some clones in this sample may be carry-over from other donors' samples.

This clonotype was seen a few times. V is TRBV7-9 and J is TRBJ1-4; a weak D match, TRBD1 (5 bases). CDR3 length equals 16 residues. CDR1 is SEHNR, CDR2 FQNEAQ, per germline (reference sequence). V lost 5 bases, J lost 8 bases, and 21 bases lay in between. CDR3: CASSRSLTFQGEKLFF. DNA for the CDR3: TGTGCCAGCAGCCGGTCGCTGACTTTCCAGGGAGAAAAACTGTTTTTT.

This clonotype was recorded many times. In nucleotides, the CDR3 is TGTGCCAGCAGCTCGCCCCAGCGGGGCACAGATACGCAGTATTTT. It translates to CASSSPQRGTDTQYF. The chain employs TRBV7-9 and TRBJ2-3; D is perhaps TRBD2 (6 bases). Germline V gene lookup returns CDR1 SEHNR and CDR2 FQNEAQ (reference sequence). The ends were cut back, 4 bases at V and 1 base at J, with 12 bases in the middle. The CDR3 consists of 15 residues.

This clonotype was picked up many times. V is TRBV2 and J is TRBJ2-6; D is unclear. The germline V gene encodes CDR1 SNHLY and CDR2 FYNNEI. The CDR3 loop spans 12 amino acids. Between the trimmed V and J ends, which lost 6 bases and 2 bases, there was a span of 2 bases. The CDR3 region is CASRAGANVLTF. CDR3 bases: TGTGCCAGCAGGGCTGGGGCCAACGTCCTGACTTTC.

This clonotype has at least ten counts. The chain links TRBV14 to TRBJ2-5, with D perhaps assigned TRBD1 or TRBD2 (5 bases each). This CDR3 has 17 residues. The V gene lost 1 base and the J gene lost 1 base, with 16 bases spanning the gap. Germline loops: CDR1 SGHDN, CDR2 FVKESK. This CDR3 is CASSQAGGPPVQETQYF. CDR3 nucleotides: TGTGCCAGCAGCCAAGCTGGGGGTCCACCGGTCCAAGAGACCCAGTACTTC.

This clonotype was seen a few times. The chain couples TRBV6-1 to TRBJ1-3; D is uncertain. The CDR3 has 14 residues. Deletions cut 1 base from V and 3 bases from J, with 7 bases between. Germline V gene lookup returns CDR1 MNHNS and CDR2 SASEGT. The CDR3 bases are TGTGCCAGCAGTGAAGGGGTGCGTGGAAACACCATATATTTT. Its protein product is CASSEGVRGNTIYF.

The table lists this clonotype with a few counts. The chain uses TRBV12-3 or TRBV12-4 and TRBJ2-7, with TRBD1 identical over 7 bases. The V segment lost 6 bases and the J segment 4 bases; nucleotides outside the gene matches: 3. The length of the CDR3 is 12 residues. The CDR3 spells CASSTGAYEQYF. In DNA, the CDR3 is TGTGCCAGCAGCACAGGGGCATACGAGCAGTACTTC.

This clonotype showed up many times. V usage is TRBV18 and J usage is TRBJ1-5; D is undetermined. CDR1 and CDR2 (germline): KGHSH, LQKENI. The CDR3 runs 13 residues. Trimming shortened V by 4 bases and J by 0 bases, and 4 bases separated the two germline ends. The CDR3 nucleotides are TGTGCCAGCTCACTAGATAGCAATCAGCCCCAGCATTTT. It encodes CASSLDSNQPQHF.

This clonotype showed up many times. The rearrangement joins TRBV7-9 to TRBJ2-7; 7 nucleotides align to TRBD1. Germline loops: CDR1 SEHNR, CDR2 FQNEAQ (reference sequence). J gave up 5 bases and V 3 bases, and 10 bases lay outside the gene matches. The CDR3 runs 15 residues. This CDR3 reads CASSFVRQGTHEQYF. DNA for the CDR3: TGTGCCAGCAGCTTTGTACGACAGGGAACCCACGAGCAGTACTTC.

This clonotype has a count of ten or more. The rearrangement joins TRBV4-1 to TRBJ1-4; 10 bases align to TRBD1. The CDR3 consists of 18 residues. The V gene end was trimmed by 0 bases and the J gene end by 10 bases; junction bases not matched to a gene: 14. The germline V gene encodes CDR1 MGHRA and CDR2 YSYEKL. CDR3 amino acids: CASSQDPARGDRGRKLFF. Here the CDR3 DNA reads TGCGCCAGCAGCCAAGATCCAGCAAGGGGGGACAGGGGAAGAAAACTGTTTTTT.

This clonotype was counted once. The chain has TRBV5-1 and TRBJ2-3; D unresolved. This CDR3 has 12 residues. Trimming removed 0 bases at V and 5 bases at J, with 4 bases between. Germline-derived CDR1 and CDR2 are SGHRS and YFSETQ. Written as DNA, the CDR3 is TGCGCCAGCAGCTTGGGACAAGATACGCAGTATTTT. Encoded protein: CASSLGQDTQYF.

In regard to this clonotype: A read error may explain this, as a much larger clone is one base away. The chain has TRBV19 and TRBJ2-1; 9 bases are shared with TRBD1. CDR1 is LNHDA, CDR2 SQIVND, per germline (reference sequence). This CDR3 has 16 residues. The CDR3 sequence: CASCIYTGTGPVGQFF. The CDR3, as DNA: TGTGCCAGTTGTATCTACACCGGGACAGGGCCGGTGGGGCAGTTCTTC.

The V gene is TRBV9, the J gene TRBJ2-5; D not certain. The germline V gene encodes CDR1 SGDLS and CDR2 YYNGEE. This CDR3 contains 15 residues. V was clipped by 0 bases and J by 2 bases, with 11 bases between them. CDR3 bases: TGTGCCAGCAGCGTAGGGGTTTCCCCACAAGAGACCCAGTACTTC. This translates into CASSVGVSPQETQYF.

This clonotype was counted only a few times. The V gene is TRBV21-1, the J gene TRBJ2-7; whether TRBD1, the table's D call, matches the DNA was not checked. TRBV21-1 is reported as a pseudogene. This CDR3 is built from 15 residues. The CDR3 nucleotides read TGTGCCAGCAGCAAAGGGGGACCTAGCTCCTACGAGCAGTACTTC. Its translation: CASSKGGPSSYEQYF.

This clonotype was seen at least ten times. CDR3 coding DNA: TGTGCCAGTAGTATCCGGGAGGCCTATGGCTACACCTTC. This codes for CASSIREAYGYTF. The chain is built from TRBV19 and TRBJ1-2; D unclear. Trimming stripped 3 bases from V and 4 bases from J, with 9 bases between. The germline V gene encodes CDR1 LNHDA and CDR2 SQIVND (reference sequence). The CDR3 consists of 13 residues. Full variable domain (rest looked up from reference TRBV19 and TRBJ1-2): DGGITQSPKYLFRKEGQNVTLSCEQNLNHDAMYWYRQDPGQGLRLIYYSQIVNDFQKGDIAEGYSVSREKKESFPLTVTSAQKNPTAFYLCASSIREAYGYTFGSGTRLTVV.

This clonotype has just a few counts. This chain uses TRBV12-3 or TRBV12-4 with TRBJ2-1; D is unresolved. The CDR3 sequence is 12 residues long. With 6 bases removed from V and 8 bases from J, the gap between germline ends came to 11 bases. CDR3 bases: TGTGCCAGCAGCGCGCTTGACGATGAGCAGTTCTTC. This codes for CASSALDDEQFF.

The V and J genes are TRBV28 and TRBJ1-3, with 7 bases fitting TRBD1. V lost 7 bases and J lost 0; bases outside the gene matches: 15. The CDR3 is made up of 18 amino acids. Per germline, CDR1 MDHEN and CDR2 SYDVKM. The CDR3: CASIAPWGDRASGNTIYF. CDR3 coding DNA: TGTGCCAGCATCGCTCCCTGGGGTGACAGGGCCTCTGGAAACACCATATATTTT.

Many counts were recorded for this clonotype. The rearrangement joins TRBV18 to TRBJ2-5; no clear D gene. CDR3 size: 12 residues. From germline, CDR1 is KGHSH and CDR2 LQKENI. Trimming pared 2 bases from V and 4 bases from J, leaving 5 bases between. CDR3 residues: CASSPMGETQYF. CDR3 DNA: TGTGCCAGCTCACCAATGGGAGAGACCCAGTACTTC.

The chain is built from TRBV18 and TRBJ2-1; 13 bases align to TRBD2. The CDR3 contains 15 residues. Germline CDR1 and CDR2: KGHSH and LQKENI. J was trimmed by 7 bases and V by 3 bases; bases with no gene match: 3. In DNA, the CDR3 is TGTGCCAGCTCACCGACTAGCGGGGGGACGAATGAGCAGTTCTTC. Protein product: CASSPTSGGTNEQFF.

This clonotype has ten or more counts. V is TRBV7-9 and J is TRBJ2-3; D possibly corresponds to TRBD1 (5 bases). This CDR3 has 14 amino acids. Deletions cut 1 base from V and 4 bases from J, with 9 bases between. The germline gives CDR1 SEHNR, CDR2 FQNEAQ (reference sequence). CDR3 loop: CASSLEGSADTQYF. The CDR3 nucleotides are TGTGCCAGCAGCTTAGAGGGGTCGGCAGATACGCAGTATTTT.

This chain connects TRBV29-1 to TRBJ2-7; D is unresolved. V gave up 6 bases and J gave up 6 bases, with 9 bases separating them. CDR1 is SQVTM and CDR2 is ANQGSEA in the germline V gene. This CDR3 has 10 residues. The CDR3 loop is CSVQTPEQYF. CDR3 DNA sequence: TGCAGCGTGCAGACACCCGAGCAGTACTTC.

This clonotype has just a few counts. The chain combines TRBV19 with TRBJ1-5; TRBD1 matches 10 bases. J lost 4 bases, V lost 9 bases, and 12 bases had no gene match. The CDR3 is made up of 16 amino acids. Germline values: CDR1 LNHDA, CDR2 SQIVND (reference sequence). The CDR3 protein is CASSRPGQGPNQPQHF. CDR3 in DNA: TGTGCCAGCAGTCGACCGGGACAGGGGCCAAATCAGCCCCAGCATTTT.